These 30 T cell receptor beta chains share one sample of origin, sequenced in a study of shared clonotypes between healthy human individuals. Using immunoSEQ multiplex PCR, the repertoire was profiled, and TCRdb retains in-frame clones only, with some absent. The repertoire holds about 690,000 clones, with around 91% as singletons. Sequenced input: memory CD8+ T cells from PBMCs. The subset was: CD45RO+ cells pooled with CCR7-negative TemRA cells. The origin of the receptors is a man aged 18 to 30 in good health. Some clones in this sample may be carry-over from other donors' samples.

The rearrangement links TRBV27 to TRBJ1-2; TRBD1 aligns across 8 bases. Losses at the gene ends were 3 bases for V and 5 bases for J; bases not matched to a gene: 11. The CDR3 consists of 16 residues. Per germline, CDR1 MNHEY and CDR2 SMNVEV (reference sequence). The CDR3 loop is CASSFGQGGGRYGYTF. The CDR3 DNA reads TGTGCCAGCAGTTTTGGACAGGGTGGGGGCCGGTATGGCTACACCTTC.

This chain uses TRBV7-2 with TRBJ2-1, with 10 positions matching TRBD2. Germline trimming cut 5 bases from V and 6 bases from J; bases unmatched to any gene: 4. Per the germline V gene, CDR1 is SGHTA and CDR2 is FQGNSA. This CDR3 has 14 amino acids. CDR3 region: CASSGLAGANEQFF. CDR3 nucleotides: TGTGCCAGCAGCGGTCTAGCGGGAGCCAATGAGCAGTTCTTC.

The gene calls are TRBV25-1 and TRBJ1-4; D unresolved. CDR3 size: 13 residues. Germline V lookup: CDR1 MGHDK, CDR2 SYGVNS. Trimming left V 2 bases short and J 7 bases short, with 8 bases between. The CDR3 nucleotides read TGTGCCAGCAGTGAAGGGCCCCCTGAAAAACTGTTTTTT. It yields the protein CASSEGPPEKLFF.

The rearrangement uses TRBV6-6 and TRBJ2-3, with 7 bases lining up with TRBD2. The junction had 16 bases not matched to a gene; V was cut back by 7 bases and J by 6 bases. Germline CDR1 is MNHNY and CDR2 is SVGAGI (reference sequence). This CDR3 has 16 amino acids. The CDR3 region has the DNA TGTGCCAGCATAGGTTTCGGGGCGGGAGCTTCGGATACGCAGTATTTT. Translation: CASIGFGAGASDTQYF.

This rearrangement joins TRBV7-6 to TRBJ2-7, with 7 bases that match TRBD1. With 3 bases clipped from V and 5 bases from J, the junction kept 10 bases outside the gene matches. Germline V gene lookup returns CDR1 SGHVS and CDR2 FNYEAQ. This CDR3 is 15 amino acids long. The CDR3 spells CASSFTQGTQNEQYF. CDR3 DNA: TGTGCCAGCAGCTTTACACAGGGGACACAAAACGAGCAGTACTTC. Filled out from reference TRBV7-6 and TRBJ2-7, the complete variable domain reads GAGVSQSPRYKVTKRGQDVALRCDPISGHVSLYWYRQALGQGPEFLTYFNYEAQQDKSGLPNDRFSAERPEGSISTLTIQRTEQRDSAMYRCASSFTQGTQNEQYFGPGTRLTVT.

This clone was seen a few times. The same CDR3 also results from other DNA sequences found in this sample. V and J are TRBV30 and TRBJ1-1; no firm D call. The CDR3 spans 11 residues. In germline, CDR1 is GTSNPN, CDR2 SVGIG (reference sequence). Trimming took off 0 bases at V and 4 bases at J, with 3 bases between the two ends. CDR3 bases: TGTGCCTGGAGTGTTGGCACTGAAGCTTTCTTT. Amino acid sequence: CAWSVGTEAFF.

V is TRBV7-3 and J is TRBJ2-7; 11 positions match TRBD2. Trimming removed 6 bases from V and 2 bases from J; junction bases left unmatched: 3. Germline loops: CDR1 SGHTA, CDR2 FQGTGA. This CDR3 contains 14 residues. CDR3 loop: CASSPLAGAYEQYF. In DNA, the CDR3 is TGTGCCAGCAGTCCACTAGCGGGAGCCTACGAGCAGTACTTC.

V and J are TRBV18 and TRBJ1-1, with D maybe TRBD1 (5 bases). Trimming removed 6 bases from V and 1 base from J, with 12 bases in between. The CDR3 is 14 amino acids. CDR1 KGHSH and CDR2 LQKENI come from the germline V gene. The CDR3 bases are TGTGCCAGCTCCCCTGGGGCGGCGAACACTGAAGCTTTCTTT. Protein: CASSPGAANTEAFF.

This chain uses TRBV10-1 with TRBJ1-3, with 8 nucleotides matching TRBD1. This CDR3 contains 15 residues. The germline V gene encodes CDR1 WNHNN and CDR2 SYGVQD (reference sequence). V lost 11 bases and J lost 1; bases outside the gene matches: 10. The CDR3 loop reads CALKTGVRSGNTIYF. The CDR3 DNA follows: TGCGCCCTGAAGACAGGGGTTAGGTCTGGAAACACCATATATTTT.

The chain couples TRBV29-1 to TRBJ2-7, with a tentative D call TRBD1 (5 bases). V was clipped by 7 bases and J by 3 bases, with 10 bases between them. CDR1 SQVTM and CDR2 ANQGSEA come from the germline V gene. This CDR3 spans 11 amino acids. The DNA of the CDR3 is TGCAGCGCCCTCAGGGACTACGAGCAGTACTTC. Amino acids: CSALRDYEQYF.

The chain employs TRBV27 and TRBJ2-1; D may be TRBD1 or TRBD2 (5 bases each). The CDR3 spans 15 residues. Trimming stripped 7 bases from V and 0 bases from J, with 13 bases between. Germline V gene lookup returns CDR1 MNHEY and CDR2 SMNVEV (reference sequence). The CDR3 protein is CASTGLAGSYNEQFF. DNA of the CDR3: TGTGCCAGCACGGGGCTAGCCGGCTCCTACAATGAGCAGTTCTTC.

CDR3 amino acids: CASSRTAGATNEKLFF. The CDR3 DNA is TGTGCCAGCAGCCGGACAGCTGGCGCAACTAATGAAAAACTGTTTTTT. The chain uses TRBV7-9 and TRBJ1-4; a weak D match, TRBD1 (6 bases). Germline CDR1 SEHNR, CDR2 FQNEAQ (reference sequence). Between the trimmed V and J ends, which lost 5 bases and 0 bases, there was a span of 13 bases. The CDR3 sequence is 16 residues long.

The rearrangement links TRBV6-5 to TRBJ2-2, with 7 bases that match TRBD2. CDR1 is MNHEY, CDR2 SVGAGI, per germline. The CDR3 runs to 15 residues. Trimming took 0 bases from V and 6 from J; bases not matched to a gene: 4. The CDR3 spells CASSYSGGVAGELFF. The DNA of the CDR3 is TGTGCCAGCAGTTACTCTGGGGGGGTTGCCGGGGAGCTGTTTTTT.

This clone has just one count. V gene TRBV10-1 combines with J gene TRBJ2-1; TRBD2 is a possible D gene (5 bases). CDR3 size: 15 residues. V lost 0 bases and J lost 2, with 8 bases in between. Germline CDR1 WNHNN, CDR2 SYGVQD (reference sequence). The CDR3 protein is CASSESNSAYNEQFF. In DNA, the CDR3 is TGCGCCAGCAGTGAGTCGAATAGCGCCTACAATGAGCAGTTCTTC.

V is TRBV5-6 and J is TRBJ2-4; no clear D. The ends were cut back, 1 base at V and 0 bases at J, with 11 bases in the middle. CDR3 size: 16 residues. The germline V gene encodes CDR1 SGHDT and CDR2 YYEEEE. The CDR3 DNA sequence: TGTGCCAGCAGCTTGACAGTCCCCCTAGCCAAAAACATTCAGTACTTC. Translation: CASSLTVPLAKNIQYF.

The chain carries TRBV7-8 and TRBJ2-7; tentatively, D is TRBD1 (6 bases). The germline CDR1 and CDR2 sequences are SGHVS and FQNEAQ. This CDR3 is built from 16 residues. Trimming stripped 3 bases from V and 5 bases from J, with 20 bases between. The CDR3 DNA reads TGTGCCAGCAGCTTTTTCGACAGGCCCCAGGGGCACGAGCAGTACTTC. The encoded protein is CASSFFDRPQGHEQYF.

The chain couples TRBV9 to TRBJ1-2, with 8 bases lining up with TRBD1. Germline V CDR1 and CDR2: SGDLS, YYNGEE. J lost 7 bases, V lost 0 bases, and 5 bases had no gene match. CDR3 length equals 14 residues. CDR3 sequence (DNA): TGTGCCAGCAGCGTAGAAGCAGGGGGCTTTGGCTACACCTTC. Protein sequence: CASSVEAGGFGYTF.

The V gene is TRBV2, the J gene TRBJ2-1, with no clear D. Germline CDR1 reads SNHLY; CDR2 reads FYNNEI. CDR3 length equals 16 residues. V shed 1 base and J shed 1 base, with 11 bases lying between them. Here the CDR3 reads CASSEGLFSSYNEQFF. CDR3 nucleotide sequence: TGTGCCAGCAGTGAAGGGCTCTTTTCTTCCTACAATGAGCAGTTCTTC.

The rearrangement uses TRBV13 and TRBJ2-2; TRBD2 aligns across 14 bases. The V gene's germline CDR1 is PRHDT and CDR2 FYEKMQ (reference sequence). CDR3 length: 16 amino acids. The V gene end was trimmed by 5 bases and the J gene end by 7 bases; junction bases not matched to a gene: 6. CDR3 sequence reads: CASSRGLAGDHGELFF. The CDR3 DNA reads TGTGCCAGCAGCAGGGGACTAGCGGGAGATCACGGGGAGCTGTTTTTT. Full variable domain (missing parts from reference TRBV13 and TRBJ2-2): AAGVIQSPRHLIKEKRETATLKCYPIPRHDTVYWYQQGPGQDPQFLISFYEKMQSDKGSIPDRFSAQQFSDYHSELNMSSLELGDSALYFCASSRGLAGDHGELFFGEGSRLTVL.

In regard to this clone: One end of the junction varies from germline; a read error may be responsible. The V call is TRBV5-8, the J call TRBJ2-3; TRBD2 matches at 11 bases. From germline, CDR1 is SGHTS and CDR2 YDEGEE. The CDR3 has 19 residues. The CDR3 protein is CASSSETGRLAGITDTRYF. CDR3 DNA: TGTGCCAGCAGCTCGGAAACAGGGAGACTAGCGGGGATCACAGATACGCGGTATTTT. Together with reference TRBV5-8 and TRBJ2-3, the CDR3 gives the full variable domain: EAGVTQSPTHLIKTRGQQATLRCSPISGHTSVYWYQQALGLGLQFLLWYDEGEERNRGNFPPRFSGRQFPNYSSELNVNALELEDSALYLCASSSETGRLAGITDTRYFGPGTRLTVL.

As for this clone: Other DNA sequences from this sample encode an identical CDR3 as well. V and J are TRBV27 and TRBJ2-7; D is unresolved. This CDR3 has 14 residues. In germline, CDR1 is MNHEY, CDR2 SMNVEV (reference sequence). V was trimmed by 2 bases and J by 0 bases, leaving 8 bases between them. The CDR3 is CASSLTRSSYEQYF. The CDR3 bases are TGTGCCAGCAGTTTAACAAGATCCTCCTACGAGCAGTACTTC.

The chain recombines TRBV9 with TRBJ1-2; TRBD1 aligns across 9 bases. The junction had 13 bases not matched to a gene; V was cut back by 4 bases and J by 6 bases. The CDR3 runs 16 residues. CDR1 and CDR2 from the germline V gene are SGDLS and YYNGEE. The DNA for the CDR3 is TGTGCCAGCAGCCCCGAGCAGGGACAGGGTAGGCATGGCTACACCTTC. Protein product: CASSPEQGQGRHGYTF.

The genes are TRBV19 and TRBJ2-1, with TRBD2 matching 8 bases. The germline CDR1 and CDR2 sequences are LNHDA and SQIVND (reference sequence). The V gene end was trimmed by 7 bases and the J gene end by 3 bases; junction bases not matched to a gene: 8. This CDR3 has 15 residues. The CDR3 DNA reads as TGTGCCAGTAAGATAACTAGCGGATTCTACAATGAGCAGTTCTTC. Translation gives CASKITSGFYNEQFF.

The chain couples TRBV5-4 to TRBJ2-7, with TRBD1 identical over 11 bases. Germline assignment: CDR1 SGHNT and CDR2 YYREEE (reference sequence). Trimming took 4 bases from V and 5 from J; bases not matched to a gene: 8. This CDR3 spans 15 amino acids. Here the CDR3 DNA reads TGTGCCAGCAGCATGGGGACAGGGGGGCAGGACGAGCAGTACTTC. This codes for CASSMGTGGQDEQYF.

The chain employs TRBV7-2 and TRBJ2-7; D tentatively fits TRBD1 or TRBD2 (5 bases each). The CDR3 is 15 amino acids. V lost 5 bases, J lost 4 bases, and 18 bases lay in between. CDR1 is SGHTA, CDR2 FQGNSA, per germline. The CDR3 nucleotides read TGTGCCAGCAGCCAGAGAGGGGCGACGGGGTACGAGCAGTACTTC. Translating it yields CASSQRGATGYEQYF.

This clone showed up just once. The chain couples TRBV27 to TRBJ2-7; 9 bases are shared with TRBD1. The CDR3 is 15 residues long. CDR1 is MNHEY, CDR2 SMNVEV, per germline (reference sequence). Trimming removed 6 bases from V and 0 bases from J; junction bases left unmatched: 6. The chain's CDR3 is CASRLRQGDSYEQYF. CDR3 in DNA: TGTGCCAGCAGGTTAAGACAGGGGGACTCCTACGAGCAGTACTTC.

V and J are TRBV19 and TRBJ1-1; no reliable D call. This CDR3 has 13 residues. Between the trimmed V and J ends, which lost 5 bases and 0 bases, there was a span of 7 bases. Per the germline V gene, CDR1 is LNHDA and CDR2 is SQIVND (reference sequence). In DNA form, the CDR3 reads TGTGCCAGTAGTCTCAGTGTGAACACTGAAGCTTTCTTT. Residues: CASSLSVNTEAFF.

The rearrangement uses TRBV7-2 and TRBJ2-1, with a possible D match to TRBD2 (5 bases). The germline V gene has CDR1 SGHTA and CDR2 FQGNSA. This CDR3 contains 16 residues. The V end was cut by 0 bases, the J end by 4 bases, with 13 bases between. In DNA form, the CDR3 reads TGTGCCAGCAGCTTAGCGGGCGGGCTGGGTTACAATGAGCAGTTCTTC. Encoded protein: CASSLAGGLGYNEQFF.

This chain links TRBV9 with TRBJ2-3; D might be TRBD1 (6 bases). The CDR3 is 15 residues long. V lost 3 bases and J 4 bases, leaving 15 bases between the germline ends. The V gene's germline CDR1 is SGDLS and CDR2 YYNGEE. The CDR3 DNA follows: TGTGCCAGCAGCGCCTCTACAGGGTACTCAGATACGCAGTATTTT. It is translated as CASSASTGYSDTQYF.

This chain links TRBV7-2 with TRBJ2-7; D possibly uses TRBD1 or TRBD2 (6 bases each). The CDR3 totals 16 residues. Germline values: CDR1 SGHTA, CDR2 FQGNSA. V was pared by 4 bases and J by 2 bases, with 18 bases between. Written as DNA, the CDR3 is TGTGCCAGCAGCTATAGGGGGGACACCATAGCCTACGAGCAGTACTTC. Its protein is CASSYRGDTIAYEQYF.